The clone carrying this TCR beta chain came up many times. TCR beta CDR3 regions were amplified from RNA transcripts. With the HTBI primer set, the TCR CDR3 went through a first round of RT-PCR. TCRdb used MiXCR to reprocess the multiplex PCR reads, holding one entry per CDR3 protein. This repertoire shows hundreds of thousands of distinct CDR3 sequences, approximately 22% found once; its top ten account for roughly 49%. A NOSPECS grade of at least 4, a Clinical Activity Score of at least 3 and duration under 3 months were recorded in ophthalmopathy patients. The record originates from a study of T cells in Graves' hyperthyroidism and ophthalmopathy. The germline V gene encodes CDR1 ENHRY and CDR2 SYGVKD. The CDR3 is made up of 13 amino acids. V lost 3 bases and J lost 9, with 12 bases in between.

What was sequenced was blood. The chain couples TRBV10-3 to TRBJ2-1; D not certain. This sequence originates from a woman in her 70s with Graves' ophthalmopathy. The CDR3 region is CAISDGSSGEQFF. Here the CDR3 DNA reads TGTGCCATCAGTGACGGGTCAAGTGGTGAGCAGTTCTTC.